Listed below are T cell receptor beta chains from one sample, sequenced in a study of identifying expanded T cells in peripheral blood. Sequencing used immunoSEQ multiplex PCR; TCRdb keeps in-frame clones, though not all of them. The data hold around 100,000 clones, with approximately 88% observed a single time. The specimen was blood. These receptors all stem from a person aged 18 to 69 in good health. CDR3s include the opening cysteine and the closing phenylalanine or tryptophan. D genes are given only for firm matches. Expanded clones are given a class, and other clones once, few, many or no size at all.

V gene: TRBV30; D gene: -; J gene: TRBJ1-4; clone size: -; CDR3 DNA: TGTGCCTGGAGTCCCCCCGGGGCCCTTAATGAAAAACTGTTTTTT; CDR3 protein: CAWSPPGALNEKLFF
V gene: TRBV19; D gene: TRBD1; J gene: TRBJ1-5; clone size: once; CDR3 DNA: TGTGCCAGTAGTATACACTCGACAGGGTATAGCAATCAGCCCCAGCATTTT; CDR3 protein: CASSIHSTGYSNQPQHF
V gene: TRBV28; D gene: -; J gene: TRBJ2-1; clone size: -; CDR3 DNA: TGTGCCACCCAAAACGGGAGAAATGAGCAGTTCTTC; CDR3 protein: CATQNGRNEQFF
V gene: TRBV23-1; D gene: TRBD1; J gene: TRBJ2-3; clone size: -; CDR3 DNA: TGCGCCAGCAGTCAATCGTTGGGTCTAGCCATGCAGGGGGCTTTCACAGATACGCAGTATTTT; CDR3 protein: CASSQSLGLAMQGAFTDTQYF
V gene: TRBV7-2; D gene: -; J gene: TRBJ1-4; clone size: once; CDR3 DNA: TGTGCCAGCAGTCCCACAGGGCGGGGCGGCGAAAAACTGTTTTTT; CDR3 protein: CASSPTGRGGEKLFF
V gene: TRBV19; D gene: -; J gene: TRBJ2-3; clone size: -; CDR3 DNA: TGTGCCACCCGAGACAGAGCTAGCACAGATACGCAGTATTTT; CDR3 protein: CATRDRASTDTQYF
V gene: TRBV6-5; D gene: -; J gene: TRBJ1-1; clone size: -; CDR3 DNA: TGTGCCAGCAGTTTAAACAGGGCGGTTGAAGCTTTCTTT; CDR3 protein: CASSLNRAVEAFF
V gene: TRBV15; D gene: TRBD1; J gene: TRBJ1-5; clone size: -; CDR3 DNA: TGTGCCACCAGCAGAGGACAGGGGAGAGATCAGCCCCAGCATTTT; CDR3 protein: CATSRGQGRDQPQHF
V gene: TRBV7-6; D gene: -; J gene: TRBJ2-5; clone size: -; CDR3 DNA: TGTGCCAGCAGCTTAGGGCAAGAGACCCAGTACTTC; CDR3 protein: CASSLGQETQYF
V gene: TRBV5-1; D gene: TRBD1; J gene: TRBJ2-1; clone size: once; CDR3 DNA: TGCGCCTCCGGACAGGGACCGGACAATGAGCAGTTCTTC; CDR3 protein: CASGQGPDNEQFF
V gene: TRBV29-1; D gene: -; J gene: TRBJ2-3; clone size: once; CDR3 DNA: TGCGGAGGCAGGAGCACAGATACGCAGTATTTT; CDR3 protein: CGGRSTDTQYF
V gene: TRBV5-1; D gene: TRBD1; J gene: TRBJ2-7; clone size: -; CDR3 DNA: TGCGCCAGCAGCTTGGCCCCTTTGGACAGGGTCCGCTACGAGCAGTACTTC; CDR3 protein: CASSLAPLDRVRYEQYF
V gene: TRBV18; D gene: -; J gene: TRBJ2-2; clone size: -; CDR3 DNA: TGTGCCAGCTCACCCGGACTCGGCATCGGGGAGCTGTTTTTT; CDR3 protein: CASSPGLGIGELFF
V gene: TRBV28; D gene: -; J gene: TRBJ1-5; clone size: -; CDR3 DNA: TGTGCCAGCAGTTTAGGCAGGCGCTATAGCAATCAGCCCCAGCATTTT; CDR3 protein: CASSLGRRYSNQPQHF
V gene: TRBV5-1; D gene: -; J gene: TRBJ2-3; clone size: -; CDR3 DNA: TGCGCCAGCAGCTTGGGTGGGGCAGATACGCAGTATTTT; CDR3 protein: CASSLGGADTQYF